These 22 T cell receptor beta chains share one sample of origin, sequenced in a study of regulatory T cells in long-lasting Graves disease (TCRdb year 2021). The receptor library was made with multiplex PCR. The sample was run on an Illumina HiSeq 4000. TCR beta libraries were built with iRepertoire HTBI primers and Arm-PCR amplification of CDR3 regions. TCRdb redid the processing of the public reads, applying fastp at Q25 and MiXCR, and retained in-frame beta chains. Rows are unified per CDR3 protein, each entry keeping the most common DNA and genes. This sample comprises roughly 400,000 distinct CDR3 sequences, roughly a fifth of them detected only once. In total, the top ten clones hold 14% of the sample. The time point label here, explained by the study, means: persistent/refractory GD, antithyroid drugs over 5 years with positive TRAb. RNA was extracted from PBMCs in TRIzol for both TCR sequencing and RNA sequencing.

The specimen was peripheral blood mononuclear cells (PBMCs), collected when the disease was refractory, from a patient treated with antithyroid drugs. The receptors here all came from a female donor with Graves disease.

The CDR3 DNA reads TGTGCCAGCAGCGAGCGCCTAGCGGGAGCGGGAAGGGCTAGCACAGATACGCAGTATTTT. Translation gives CASSERLAGAGRASTDTQYF. V is TRBV9 and J is TRBJ2-3, with 10 nucleotides matching TRBD2. After removal of 3 bases from V and 0 bases from J, the junction contained 16 bases not matched to a gene. The CDR3 spans 20 residues. Germline CDR1 SGDLS, CDR2 YYNGEE.

Concerning this clonotype: A far larger clone is just one base off, so this is likely a read error. The chain couples TRBV10-3 to TRBJ1-6; 8 positions agree with TRBD1. Germline lookup yields CDR1 ENHRY and CDR2 SYGVKD. With 11 bases clipped from V and 6 bases from J, the junction kept 15 bases outside the gene matches. The CDR3 length is 16 residues. The chain's CDR3 is CACSQRQGFGNSPLHF. The CDR3 DNA reads as TGTGCCTGCAGTCAGAGACAGGGGTTTGGTAATTCACCCCTCCACTTT.

In this sample, this clonotype turned up a few times. The CDR3 loop reads CAISDLGDEQYF. CDR3 nucleotides: TGTGCCATCAGTGACCTGGGAGACGAGCAGTACTTC. V and J are TRBV10-3 and TRBJ2-7; TRBD2 might be the D (5 bases). Germline V gives CDR1 ENHRY, CDR2 SYGVKD. Trimming pared 3 bases from V and 5 bases from J, leaving 8 bases between. This CDR3 region has 12 residues.

Regarding this clonotype: Mismatch with germline at one junction end may stem from a read error. J is TRBJ2-7 and V is TRBV3-1; 10 nucleotides align to TRBD2. The CDR3 length is 15 residues. Germline V gene sequence: CDR1 LGHDT, CDR2 YNNKEL (reference sequence). The CDR3 DNA sequence: TGTGCCAGCAGCCAAGCAGCGGGAGGGCCATACGGGCAGTACTTC. Amino acids: CASSQAAGGPYGQYF.

A few counts support this clonotype. V and J are TRBV15 and TRBJ2-7, with unresolved D. This CDR3 has 13 amino acids. The germline V gene has CDR1 LNHNV and CDR2 YYDKDF (reference sequence). Trimming pared 0 bases from V and 6 bases from J, leaving 9 bases between. CDR3 bases: TGTGCCACCAGCAGAGAATTCCCCGGCGAGCAGTACTTC. Translating it yields CATSREFPGEQYF. The full variable domain, rest sourced from reference TRBV15 and TRBJ2-7, is DAMVIQNPRYQVTQFGKPVTLSCSQTLNHNVMYWYQQKSSQAPKLLFHYYDKDFNNEADTPDNFQSRRPNTSFCFLDIRSPGLGDTAMYLCATSREFPGEQYFGPGTRLTVT.

This clonotype was detected ten times or more. The chain combines TRBV10-3 with TRBJ1-1; D call uncertain. Trimming removed 0 bases from V and 1 base from J, with 3 bases in between. Germline V CDR1 and CDR2: ENHRY, SYGVKD. The CDR3 contains 13 residues. Here the CDR3 DNA reads TGTGCCATCAGTGAGTCGGGGAACACTGAAGCTTTCTTT. Its translation is CAISESGNTEAFF.

V and J are TRBV18 and TRBJ1-2; 8 positions match TRBD1. The junction had 7 bases not matched to a gene; V was cut back by 5 bases and J by 8 bases. This CDR3 spans 13 amino acids. Germline lookup yields CDR1 KGHSH and CDR2 LQKENI. The CDR3 DNA reads as TGTGCCAGCTCATTACAGGGGGAGAAGGGCTACACCTTC. Protein sequence: CASSLQGEKGYTF.

The chain employs TRBV20-1 and TRBJ1-2; possible D gene TRBD1, 5 bases. The CDR3 has 15 amino acids. The V and J ends lost 0 bases and 2 bases respectively, with 13 bases between them. CDR1 DFQATT and CDR2 SNEGSKA come from the germline V gene (reference sequence). The CDR3 sequence: CSARDRAGPNYGYTF. CDR3 DNA sequence: TGCAGTGCTAGAGATCGGGCAGGGCCGAACTATGGCTACACCTTC.

Comment on this clonotype: Sequence at one end of the junction differs from germline and may be a read error. The rearrangement links TRBV4-1 to TRBJ2-2, with 7 bases lining up with TRBD2. Germline V gene data show CDR1 as MGHRA and CDR2 as YSYEKL. The CDR3 is made up of 15 amino acids. The CDR3 DNA follows: TGCGCCAGCAGTCAAGTGGGGGGGGACACCGGGGAGCTGTTTTTT. It codes for CASSQVGGDTGELFF.

This clonotype was observed many times. This chain links TRBV12-3 or TRBV12-4 with TRBJ1-1, with D tentatively TRBD1 (5 bases). The germline V and J ends were trimmed by 3 bases and 4 bases, with 15 bases remaining between them. This CDR3 has 15 residues. CDR3 nucleotides: TGTGCCAGCAGTTTTGGGGTTCTGAGGGGCACTGAAGCTTTCTTT. Its protein product is CASSFGVLRGTEAFF.

This clonotype was detected many times. This chain joins TRBV29-1 and TRBJ2-6; 11 bases agree with TRBD2. The V segment lost 5 bases and the J segment 2 bases; nucleotides outside the gene matches: 5. Germline V gene sequence: CDR1 SQVTM, CDR2 ANQGSEA. There are 16 residues in the CDR3. CDR3 bases: TGCAGCGTTACTAGCGGGAGTTTTCCTGGGGCCAACGTCCTGACTTTC. Translation: CSVTSGSFPGANVLTF.

Only a few counts were recorded for this clonotype. The chain couples TRBV19 to TRBJ1-2, with 8 bases fitting TRBD1. CDR3 size: 12 residues. Germline V gives CDR1 LNHDA, CDR2 SQIVND (reference sequence). The ends lost 4 bases at V and 7 bases at J; junction bases unmatched: 2. The CDR3 DNA reads as TGTGCCAGTAGTACAGGGGGCCGTGGCTACACCTTC. It encodes CASSTGGRGYTF.

This clonotype was seen ten or more times. The chain combines TRBV28 with TRBJ1-6, with D maybe TRBD1 (6 bases). Germline CDR1 MDHEN, CDR2 SYDVKM. The length of the CDR3 is 17 residues. V was shortened by 3 bases and J by 9 bases, with 21 bases between the two germline ends. CDR3 DNA sequence: TGTGCCAGCAGTTTGGGGGCAGCCTCTGGTAGGGGTTCACCCCTCCACTTT. This encodes CASSLGAASGRGSPLHF.

The chain uses TRBV7-2 and TRBJ1-1, with 7 positions matching TRBD1. CDR3 size: 15 residues. Germline values: CDR1 SGHTA, CDR2 FQGNSA. V lost 6 bases and J lost 0; bases outside the gene matches: 7. The CDR3 spells CASSVKGQLNTEAFF. The CDR3 bases are TGTGCCAGCAGTGTCAAGGGACAGTTGAACACTGAAGCTTTCTTT. The complete variable domain, with remaining parts taken from reference TRBV7-2 and TRBJ1-1, reads GAGVSQSPSNKVTEKGKDVELRCDPISGHTALYWYRQSLGQGLEFLIYFQGNSAPDKSGLPSDRFSAERTGGSVSTLTIQRTQQEDSAVYLCASSVKGQLNTEAFFGQGTRLTVV.

The table lists this clonotype with a few counts. The chain joins TRBV19 to TRBJ2-4; the D gene is possibly TRBD1 (6 bases). Germline CDR1 and CDR2: LNHDA and SQIVND (reference sequence). With 1 base removed from V and 0 bases from J, the gap between germline ends came to 7 bases. The CDR3 runs 15 residues. The CDR3 region is CASSIGTAAKNIQYF. Here the CDR3 DNA reads TGTGCCAGTAGTATAGGGACAGCAGCCAAAAACATTCAGTACTTC.

This clonotype was seen ten or more times. The chain links TRBV28 to TRBJ2-7, with 11 bases that match TRBD2. Germline V lookup: CDR1 MDHEN, CDR2 SYDVKM. The CDR3 contains 17 residues. Trimming at V came to 4 bases and at J to 7 bases, leaving 15 bases not matched to a gene. The CDR3 sequence: CASSSVGLAAGGGEQYF. The CDR3 DNA reads TGTGCCAGCAGTTCTGTGGGACTAGCGGCCGGGGGGGGAGAGCAGTACTTC. Variable domain in full (rest from reference TRBV28 and TRBJ2-7): DVKVTQSSRYLVKRTGEKVFLECVQDMDHENMFWYRQDPGLGLRLIYFSYDVKMKEKGDIPEGYSVSREKKERFSLILESASTNQTSMYLCASSSVGLAAGGGEQYFGPGTRLTVT.

This clonotype has just one count. This may stem from a read error, because a much larger clone lies one nucleotide away. This CDR3 is CASSYSGQGSYGYAF. CDR3 sequence (DNA): TGTGCCAGCAGTTACTCGGGGCAGGGAAGCTATGGCTACGCCTTC. This rearrangement joins TRBV6-5 to TRBJ1-2, with a possible D match to TRBD1 (5 bases). CDR3 length: 15 residues. Germline lookup yields CDR1 MNHEY and CDR2 SVGAGI.

J is TRBJ2-2 and V is TRBV6-9; D ambiguous. The CDR3 spans 13 residues. Germline lookup yields CDR1 MNHGY and CDR2 SVAAGI. V dropped 3 bases and J dropped 3 bases, with 5 bases sitting between them. Here the CDR3 reads CASSYLDTGELFF. In nucleotides, the CDR3 is TGTGCCAGCAGTTACTTGGACACCGGGGAGCTGTTTTTT.

This rearrangement joins TRBV9 to TRBJ2-7; possible D gene TRBD2, 5 bases. The CDR3 is 13 residues long. Trimming pared 0 bases from V and 6 bases from J, leaving 10 bases between. CDR1 and CDR2 from the germline V gene are SGDLS and YYNGEE. The CDR3 nucleotides read TGTGCCAGCAGCGTAGCGGGGAAGGGCGAGCAGTACTTC. Translated, it gives CASSVAGKGEQYF.

V gene TRBV30 combines with J gene TRBJ2-3; tentatively, D is TRBD2 (5 bases). Trimming shortened V by 3 bases and J by 4 bases, and 20 bases separated the two germline ends. Germline loops: CDR1 GTSNPN, CDR2 SVGIG (reference sequence). This CDR3 region has 16 residues. The CDR3 loop is CAWRDNTLRVADTQYF. The CDR3 coding sequence is TGTGCCTGGAGAGACAACACTCTGAGGGTCGCAGATACGCAGTATTTT.

At least ten counts were recorded for this clonotype. The chain couples TRBV7-8 to TRBJ2-7; 8 bases are a match to TRBD1. After removal of 2 bases from V and 5 bases from J, the junction contained 8 bases not matched to a gene. Germline CDR1 and CDR2: SGHVS and FQNEAQ. This CDR3 region has 15 residues. The CDR3 coding sequence is TGTGCCAGCAGCTTATACCAGGGGGCGCTTCACGAGCAGTACTTC. This codes for CASSLYQGALHEQYF.

This clonotype was seen more than once but under ten times. V gene TRBV20-1 combines with J gene TRBJ2-4, with TRBD2 as a possible D gene (5 bases). Looked up from germline, CDR1 is DFQATT and CDR2 is SNEGSKA (reference sequence). V lost 4 bases and J 3 bases, leaving 13 bases between the germline ends. This CDR3 contains 14 residues. The CDR3 DNA reads TGCAGTGCTATATCCGGGGTTGGCAAAAACATTCAGTACTTC. Translated, it gives CSAISGVGKNIQYF.